The present TCR beta chain was sequenced within a study of cytomegalovirus exposure and HLA in healthy donors. Study findings and constraints: There was a cluster of highly shared sequence variants that was likely a sequencing artifact. HLA-A and HLA-B allele assignments for most subjects were reportedly predicted accurately using TCR beta sequences. The authors excluded some V segments, including TRBV6-2 and TRBV6-3, as indistinguishable.

In germline, CDR1 is GTSNPN, CDR2 SVGIG (reference sequence). CDR3 length equals 13 residues. V was pared by 5 bases and J by 6 bases, with 6 bases of the junction left unmatched. Both 60 Vbeta primers and 13 Jbeta primers went into the PCR. Libraries were prepared by immunoSEQ multiplex PCR; TCRdb keeps only in-frame clonotypes and omits some of them. Altogether about 130,000 clones are present, around 80% being singletons, with the ten largest covering about 6.5%. Details on this clone: What it binds is not known.

What was sequenced was PBMCs. This receptor was obtained from a middle-aged man in good health and CMV-seropositive. The chain links TRBV30 to TRBJ1-5, with 8 nucleotides matching TRBD1. As DNA, the CDR3 is TGTGCCTGGGGACAGGGCGAGGTTCAGCCCCAGCATTTT. Residues: CAWGQGEVQPQHF.